Shown below are 18 T cell receptor beta chains from a single sample sequenced in a study of blood T cell repertoires in COVID-19. The method was immunoSEQ multiplex PCR; TCRdb's version includes in-frame clones alone and lacks a portion of them. The profile shows under 450,000 clones, over 65% of them singletons. The sample taken for sequencing was peripheral blood. The origin of the receptors is a human donor with acute or convalescent COVID-19. The donor label of this sample is uncertain.

In its sample, this clone was seen a few times. The chain employs TRBV6-5 and TRBJ1-1, with unresolved D. This CDR3 region has 14 residues. Germline-derived CDR1 and CDR2 are MNHEY and SVGAGI. Trimming took 6 bases from V and 4 from J, leaving 15 bases between them. CDR3 region: CASRGGGWVTEAFF. For the CDR3, the DNA is TGTGCCAGCAGAGGAGGAGGGTGGGTCACTGAAGCTTTCTTT.

The V gene is TRBV27, the J gene TRBJ2-2; a weak D match, TRBD1 (6 bases). CDR1 is MNHEY, CDR2 SMNVEV, per germline (reference sequence). V gave up 0 bases and J gave up 7 bases, with 15 bases separating them. This CDR3 contains 16 residues. Here the CDR3 DNA reads TGTGCCAGCAGTTTATCGGGGACACTAACTTACGGGGAGCTGTTTTTT. Translated: CASSLSGTLTYGELFF.

This rearrangement joins TRBV2 to TRBJ2-7; D may be TRBD1 (6 bases). V was shortened by 6 bases and J by 3 bases, with 18 bases between the two germline ends. The CDR3 is 15 residues long. CDR1 is SNHLY, CDR2 FYNNEI, per germline. The CDR3 here is CASRVQGMAYYEQYF. DNA for the CDR3: TGTGCCAGCAGGGTACAGGGCATGGCCTACTACGAGCAGTACTTC.

The chain carries TRBV6-1 and TRBJ2-7; TRBD2 matches at 8 bases. The CDR3 is 15 amino acids. V gave up 2 bases and J gave up 11 bases; unmatched junction bases: 14. The V gene's germline CDR1 is MNHNS and CDR2 SASEGT. CDR3 nucleotide sequence: TGTGCCAGCAGTGAACTCGTAGCGGGAAACGTCGGGGAGTACTTC. Its protein product is CASSELVAGNVGEYF.

The J gene is TRBJ1-2, the V gene TRBV18; D is undetermined. Trimming took off 3 bases at V and 2 bases at J, with 7 bases between the two ends. CDR1 and CDR2 from the germline V gene are KGHSH and LQKENI. The CDR3 sequence is 13 residues long. CDR3 sequence: CASSPTDNYGYTF. The CDR3 DNA is TGTGCCAGCTCACCCACAGACAACTATGGCTACACCTTC.

This rearrangement joins TRBV15 to TRBJ1-2, with TRBD1 as a possible D gene (5 bases). This CDR3 has 15 amino acids. The germline V gene encodes CDR1 LNHNV and CDR2 YYDKDF (reference sequence). With 1 base removed from V and 2 bases from J, the gap between germline ends came to 11 bases. CDR3 residues: CATSRGLGGNYGYTF. Here the CDR3 DNA reads TGTGCCACCAGCAGAGGGCTGGGGGGGAACTATGGCTACACCTTC.

The chain links TRBV7-9 to TRBJ1-1, with D perhaps TRBD1 (6 bases). The germline V gene has CDR1 SEHNR and CDR2 FQNEAQ (reference sequence). V was shortened by 4 bases and J by 6 bases, with 12 bases between the two germline ends. This CDR3 contains 13 residues. CDR3 sequence reads: CASSSTGTAEAFF. The CDR3 DNA sequence: TGTGCCAGCAGCTCAACAGGGACCGCTGAAGCTTTCTTT.

Details on this clone: Germline is not matched at one junction end, which may reflect a read error. V is TRBV5-5 and J is TRBJ2-7, with D perhaps matching TRBD1 (5 bases). This CDR3 has 14 residues. Looked up from germline, CDR1 is SGHKS and CDR2 is YYEKEE (reference sequence). The CDR3 nucleotides read TGTGCCAGCAGCTTGGGCAGGGCATCCTTCGAGCAGTACTTC. As protein: CASSLGRASFEQYF.

The V and J genes are TRBV11-3 and TRBJ2-7, with TRBD1 identical over 8 bases. CDR1 SGHNT and CDR2 YENEEA come from the germline V gene. This CDR3 contains 15 residues. Germline trimming cut 2 bases from V and 4 bases from J; bases unmatched to any gene: 7. The CDR3 here is CASSLSGQGRYEQYF. CDR3 nucleotide sequence: TGTGCCAGCAGCTTAAGTGGACAGGGAAGGTACGAGCAGTACTTC. Using reference TRBV11-3 and TRBJ2-7 for the parts outside the CDR3, the full variable domain is EAGVVQSPRYKIIEKKQPVAFWCNPISGHNTLYWYLQNLGQGPELLIRYENEEAVDDSQLPKDRFSAERLKGVDSTLKIQPAELGDSAVYLCASSLSGQGRYEQYFGPGTRLTVT.

This clone appeared once. This chain joins TRBV4-1 and TRBJ1-6; D might be TRBD1 (5 bases). Between the trimmed V and J ends, which lost 0 bases and 7 bases, there was a span of 13 bases. CDR3 size: 16 residues. Germline CDR1 reads MGHRA; CDR2 reads YSYEKL. CDR3 sequence reads: CASSQDPRGTNSPLHF. CDR3 bases: TGCGCCAGCAGCCAAGATCCGCGGGGGACGAATTCACCCCTCCACTTT.

V is TRBV29-1 and J is TRBJ1-1; 10 nucleotides agree with TRBD1. The germline gives CDR1 SQVTM, CDR2 ANQGSEA. This CDR3 comprises 12 residues. The V segment lost 7 bases and the J segment 5 bases; nucleotides outside the gene matches: 4. CDR3 in amino acids: CSADRGGTEAFF. Here the CDR3 DNA reads TGCAGCGCGGACAGGGGGGGAACTGAAGCTTTCTTT.

V is TRBV5-1 and J is TRBJ1-1; no reliable D call. With 0 bases removed from V and 0 bases from J, the gap between germline ends came to 9 bases. Looked up from germline, CDR1 is SGHRS and CDR2 is YFSETQ. This CDR3 spans 15 amino acids. The CDR3: CASSLVPDMNTEAFF. The CDR3, as DNA: TGCGCCAGCAGCTTGGTTCCCGACATGAACACTGAAGCTTTCTTT.

The V and J genes are TRBV6-6 and TRBJ1-2; 11 bases map to TRBD1. Germline assignment: CDR1 MNHNY and CDR2 SVGAGI (reference sequence). V dropped 5 bases and J dropped 12; count of bases not matched to a gene: 5. This CDR3 spans 12 amino acids. The CDR3 protein is CASSQDRGRNTF. The DNA for the CDR3 is TGTGCCAGCAGTCAGGACAGGGGGCGCAACACCTTC.

The rearrangement links TRBV29-1 to TRBJ2-2; possibly TRBD2 for D (5 bases). Germline V gene lookup returns CDR1 SQVTM and CDR2 ANQGSEA. CDR3 length equals 14 residues. V shed 6 bases and J shed 13 bases, with 24 bases lying between them. CDR3 sequence reads: CSVELSRTPGRLFF. CDR3 sequence (DNA): TGCAGCGTCGAACTATCAAGAACACCGGGGAGGCTGTTTTTT.

The chain recombines TRBV3-1 (or the pseudogene TRBV3-2) with TRBJ1-2; D uncertain. Germline V gene data show CDR1 as LGHDT and CDR2 as YNNKEL (reference sequence). V shed 1 base and J shed 5 bases, with 17 bases lying between them. The CDR3 covers 16 residues. CDR3 DNA sequence: TGTGCCAGCAGCCAAGTCCTGACTGGGAGAAGGTATGGCTACACCTTC. Translation: CASSQVLTGRRYGYTF.

This clone was recorded a few times. The gene calls are TRBV5-1 and TRBJ1-5, with 7 bases identical to TRBD1. CDR3 length equals 14 residues. V was clipped by 4 bases and J by 0 bases; unmatched bases: 1. Germline values: CDR1 SGHRS, CDR2 YFSETQ. The CDR3 loop reads CASSRDSSNQPQHF. CDR3 nucleotides: TGCGCCAGCAGCCGGGACAGTAGCAATCAGCCCCAGCATTTT.

This chain connects TRBV4-1 to TRBJ1-1; the D is unclear. Germline V CDR1 and CDR2: MGHRA, YSYEKL. V lost 3 bases and J lost 1, with 9 bases in between. The CDR3 runs 14 residues. The CDR3 loop reads CASSHFAGNTEAFF. The CDR3, as DNA: TGCGCCAGCAGCCATTTCGCGGGGAACACTGAAGCTTTCTTT.

The chain carries TRBV6-5 and TRBJ2-2, with TRBD2 matching over 8 bases. Germline loops: CDR1 MNHEY, CDR2 SVGAGI. The CDR3 is 13 amino acids. Trimming cost V 3 bases and J 8 bases; bases outside gene matches: 2. The CDR3 protein is CASSYSGMGELFF. In DNA, the CDR3 is TGTGCCAGCAGTTATAGCGGGATGGGGGAGCTGTTTTTT.